The next 5 T cell receptor beta chains were all read from a single sample in a study of blood T cell repertoires in COVID-19. Some clones are missing from TCRdb's copy, which holds only in-frame ones; the method was immunoSEQ multiplex PCR. The table lists a few hundred thousand clones, roughly nine tenths of them singletons, with around 0.86% in the top ten. Material: PBMCs or T cells enriched from blood (not recorded which). Receptors were obtained from a woman aged 40 to 50 who had been exposed to COVID-19.

The V call is TRBV5-1, the J call TRBJ1-1; 9 bases line up with TRBD1. V gave up 4 bases and J gave up 6 bases; unmatched junction bases: 10. This CDR3 has 15 residues. Germline V gives CDR1 SGHRS, CDR2 YFSETQ. Here the CDR3 reads CASSGRTGDRAEAFF. CDR3 sequence (DNA): TGCGCCAGCAGCGGTCGGACAGGGGATCGCGCTGAAGCTTTCTTT.

The chain combines TRBV13 with TRBJ2-1, with D perhaps TRBD1 (5 bases). Germline V gives CDR1 PRHDT, CDR2 FYEKMQ (reference sequence). V was clipped by 5 bases and J by 6 bases, with 20 bases between them. The CDR3 is 16 residues long. The CDR3 DNA reads as TGTGCCAGCAGCGACCGTAGGACACGGTTTTCCAATGAGCAGTTCTTC. Encoded protein: CASSDRRTRFSNEQFF.

This chain connects TRBV3-1 (or the pseudogene TRBV3-2) to TRBJ1-2; D is uncertain. V was cut by 0 bases and J by 3 bases, with 11 bases left in between. Germline CDR1 reads LGHDT; CDR2 reads YNNKEL (reference sequence). The CDR3 spans 15 residues. In DNA, the CDR3 is TGTGCCAGCAGCCAAGATGGTATAAGAGACTATGGCTACACCTTC. Residues: CASSQDGIRDYGYTF.

This clone has a single count. The V gene is TRBV10-3, the J gene TRBJ2-1; 8 nucleotides align to TRBD2. V lost 2 bases to trimming and J lost 10 bases; unmatched junction nucleotides: 7. The CDR3 consists of 14 residues. Per the germline V gene, CDR1 is ENHRY and CDR2 is SYGVKD. CDR3 loop: CAISEPGGPIEQFF. Written as DNA, the CDR3 is TGTGCCATCAGTGAGCCGGGAGGGCCCATAGAGCAGTTCTTC.

The chain uses TRBV3-1 (or the pseudogene TRBV3-2) and TRBJ1-6; TRBD1 is a possible D gene (5 bases). Germline V gene sequence: CDR1 LGHDT, CDR2 YNNKEL (reference sequence). Trimming shortened V by 0 bases and J by 7 bases, and 13 bases separated the two germline ends. This CDR3 comprises 16 residues. Here the CDR3 reads CASSQEQVFSNSPLHF. The DNA of the CDR3 is TGTGCCAGCAGCCAAGAACAGGTTTTTTCCAATTCACCCCTCCACTTT.